The 9 T cell receptor beta chains below come from one sample, sequenced in a study of a mutant IDH1 vaccine in newly diagnosed glioma. This table comes from immunoSEQ multiplex PCR, and its TCRdb copy is limited to in-frame clones, with some not included. The sample holds nearly 70,000 clones, approximately 79% seen once. As to time point: baseline, week 1 (first vaccination visit). The treatment denotes: pre-vaccination baseline after standard-of-care therapy. The source material was PBMCs, sampled from a glioma patient treated with radiotherapy, temozolomide or both. The receptors were gathered from a man aged 45-65 years with glioma.

The chain has TRBV7-9 and TRBJ1-1; 10 positions agree with TRBD1. CDR3 length: 14 residues. The J segment lost 7 bases and the V segment lost 6 bases, leaving 8 bases of the junction unmatched. Germline V gene sequence: CDR1 SEHNR, CDR2 FQNEAQ (reference sequence). The CDR3 here is CASSLDRGLGEAFF. The CDR3 DNA is TGTGCCAGCAGTCTTGACAGGGGGCTGGGTGAAGCTTTCTTT.

This sequence joins TRBV2 and TRBJ1-4, with D maybe TRBD1 (5 bases). Trimming cost V 2 bases and J 10 bases, with 14 bases left between them. The CDR3 spans 14 residues. Germline V gives CDR1 SNHLY, CDR2 FYNNEI. The CDR3 sequence: CASSETTARGKLFF. DNA of the CDR3: TGTGCCAGCAGTGAAACTACGGCGAGGGGAAAACTGTTTTTT.

The rearrangement joins TRBV5-1 to TRBJ1-4, with D possibly matching TRBD1 (5 bases). The CDR3 runs to 10 residues. Trimming pared 10 bases from V and 7 bases from J, leaving 8 bases between. CDR1 SGHRS and CDR2 YFSETQ come from the germline V gene. This CDR3 reads CAAGGEKLFF. For the CDR3, the DNA is TGCGCCGCGGGGGGTGAAAAACTGTTTTTT.

The rearrangement joins TRBV28 to TRBJ1-1; maybe TRBD1 (5 bases). The germline CDR1 and CDR2 sequences are MDHEN and SYDVKM. The CDR3 sequence is 14 residues long. With 3 bases removed from V and 1 base from J, the gap between germline ends came to 9 bases. CDR3 DNA sequence: TGTGCCAGCAGTTTGCCGGGACCGAACACTGAAGCTTTCTTT. It is translated as CASSLPGPNTEAFF.

This sequence joins TRBV7-3 and TRBJ2-2; 8 bases agree with TRBD1. CDR1 and CDR2 from the germline V gene are SGHTA and FQGTGA. The CDR3 has 17 residues. The V segment lost 5 bases and the J segment 1 base; nucleotides outside the gene matches: 9. The CDR3, as DNA: TGTGCCAGCAGCCCCCACCCCGGGACAGGGAACACCGGGGAGCTGTTTTTT. It encodes CASSPHPGTGNTGELFF.

This clone has only a few counts. The V call is TRBV7-6, the J call TRBJ2-1; 9 positions agree with TRBD1. This CDR3 comprises 15 residues. J gave up 1 base and V 6 bases, and 4 bases lay outside the gene matches. The germline gives CDR1 SGHVS, CDR2 FNYEAQ. The DNA for the CDR3 is TGTGCCAGCAGACCCGGGACAGGGTCCTACAATGAGCAGTTCTTC. Translation gives CASRPGTGSYNEQFF.

The chain carries TRBV13 and TRBJ1-2, with 9 bases fitting TRBD1. Germline CDR1 and CDR2: PRHDT and FYEKMQ (reference sequence). The length of the CDR3 is 14 residues. Trimming took 4 bases from V and 4 from J; bases not matched to a gene: 4. This CDR3 is CASSSQGQGYGYTF. For the CDR3, the DNA is TGTGCCAGCAGCTCGCAGGGACAGGGCTATGGCTACACCTTC.

This clone was seen a handful of times. The V gene is TRBV5-1, the J gene TRBJ1-6; D is possibly TRBD1 (6 bases). Trimming removed 1 base at V and 8 bases at J, with 16 bases between. The CDR3 runs to 16 residues. Germline V gene data show CDR1 as SGHRS and CDR2 as YFSETQ. CDR3 nucleotides: TGCGCCAGCAGCTTGTCTCAGGGAGGGGGGGATTCACCCCTCCACTTT. This translates into CASSLSQGGGDSPLHF.

The chain employs TRBV5-1 and TRBJ1-2; tentatively, D is TRBD1 (5 bases). CDR1 SGHRS and CDR2 YFSETQ come from the germline V gene. This CDR3 has 13 amino acids. V gave up 2 bases and J gave up 10 bases, with 15 bases separating them. The CDR3 loop reads CASSFQGTGDYTF. The CDR3 region has the DNA TGCGCCAGCAGCTTCCAGGGAACCGGAGACTACACCTTC.